This T cell receptor (beta chain) was identified during a study of early stage breast cancer tumors. Findings and caveats of the study: Blood repertoires resembled normal breast more than tumor. Enriched TCRB sequences shared across patients were mostly commonly generated sequences.

Between the trimmed V and J ends, which lost 0 bases and 1 base, there was a span of 7 bases. The CDR3 length is 14 residues. Germline CDR1 and CDR2: SEHNR and FQNEAQ (reference sequence). Here immunoSEQ multiplex PCR was the method, and the copy in TCRdb shows in-frame clones only, minus some. The data show under 45,000 clones, 55% to 75% seen once. Worth noting for this clone: Its antigen is currently unknown.

The V gene is TRBV7-9, the J gene TRBJ2-7, with D hard to call. Sequencing was carried out using blood. This TCR was recovered from a person aged 45-65 years with breast cancer. Here the CDR3 reads CASSLALESYEQYF. The CDR3 DNA sequence: TGTGCCAGCAGCTTAGCCCTAGAGTCCTACGAGCAGTACTTC.